This T cell receptor (beta chain) comes out of a study of cytomegalovirus exposure and HLA in healthy donors. The CDR3 length is 17 residues. V gave up 5 bases and J gave up 5 bases; unmatched junction bases: 14. Germline CDR1 is MRHNA and CDR2 is SNTAGT. Profiling relied on immunoSEQ multiplex PCR, and the TCRdb table lists in-frame clones only, not all of them. The data hold roughly 60,000 clones, with almost 97% observed a single time. The chain couples TRBV6-4 to TRBJ2-2; TRBD2 matches at 7 bases. The sequence was obtained from a woman under 30 in good health and CMV-seronegative. The material sequenced was PBMCs. This CDR3 reads CASSPHFAGVWTGELFF. CDR3 bases: TGTGCCAGCAGTCCCCACTTTGCGGGAGTGTGGACCGGGGAGCTGTTTTTT.